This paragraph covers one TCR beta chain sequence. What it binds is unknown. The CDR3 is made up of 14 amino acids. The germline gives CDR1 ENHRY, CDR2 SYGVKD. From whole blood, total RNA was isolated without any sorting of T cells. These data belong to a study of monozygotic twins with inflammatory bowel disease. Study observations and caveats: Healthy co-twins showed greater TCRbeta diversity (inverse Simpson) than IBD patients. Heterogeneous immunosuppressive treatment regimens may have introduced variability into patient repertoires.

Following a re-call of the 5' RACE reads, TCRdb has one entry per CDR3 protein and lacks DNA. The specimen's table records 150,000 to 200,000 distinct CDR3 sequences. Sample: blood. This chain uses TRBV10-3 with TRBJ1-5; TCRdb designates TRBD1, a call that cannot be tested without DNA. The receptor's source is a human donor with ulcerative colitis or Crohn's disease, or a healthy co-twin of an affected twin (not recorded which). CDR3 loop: CAISRQGEDQPQHF.